This TCR beta chain was retrieved from a study of blood T cell repertoires in COVID-19. Germline-derived CDR1 and CDR2 are SGDLS and YYNGEE. V was trimmed by 4 bases and J by 1 base, leaving 12 bases between them. The CDR3 contains 15 residues. Original data processing: Estimation of nucleated cell counts was performed using reference gene primer amplification. Method: immunoSEQ multiplex PCR; TCRdb's copy keeps in-frame clones and lacks some. That table furnishes V, J and clone size, whereas the DNA furnished D and trimming. The data contain roughly 150,000 clones, roughly 93% of them singletons. The sequenced material came from peripheral blood. The sequence came from a man aged 18 to 30 with acute or convalescent COVID-19. The chain is built from TRBV9 and TRBJ2-1, with D perhaps TRBD2 (5 bases). CDR3 in DNA: TGTGCCAGCAGCACTTTGGACTTTTCCTACAATGAGCAGTTCTTC. This gives the protein CASSTLDFSYNEQFF.